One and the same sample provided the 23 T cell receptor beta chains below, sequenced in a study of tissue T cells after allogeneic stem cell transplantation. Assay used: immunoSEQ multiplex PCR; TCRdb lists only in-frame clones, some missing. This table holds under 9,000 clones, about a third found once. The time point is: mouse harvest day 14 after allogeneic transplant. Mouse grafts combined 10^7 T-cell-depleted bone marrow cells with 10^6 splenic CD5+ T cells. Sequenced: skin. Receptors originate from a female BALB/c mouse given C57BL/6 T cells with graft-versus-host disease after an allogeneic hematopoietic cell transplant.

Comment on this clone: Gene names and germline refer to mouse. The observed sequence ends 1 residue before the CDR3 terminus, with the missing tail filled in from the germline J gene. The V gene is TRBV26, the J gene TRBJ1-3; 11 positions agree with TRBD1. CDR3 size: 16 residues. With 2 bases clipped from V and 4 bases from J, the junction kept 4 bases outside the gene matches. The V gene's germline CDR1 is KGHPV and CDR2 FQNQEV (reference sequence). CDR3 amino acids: CASSLAGTGGGNTLYF. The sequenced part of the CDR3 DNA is TGTGCCAGCAGTCTGGCCGGGACAGGGGGAGGAAATACGCTCTAT.

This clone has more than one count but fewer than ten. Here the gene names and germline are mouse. The CDR3 DNA, read in part, is TGTGGTGCTAGGGAGAGAAATTCGCCCCTCTAC. This translates into CGARERNSPLY. The full CDR3 reads CGARERNSPLYF. The chain uses TRBV20 and TRBJ1-6; D unclear. The DNA ends 1 residue before the CDR3 does, and the rest of the CDR3 is filled in from the germline J gene. TRBJ1-6 qualifies as an ORF whose function is uncertain. The germline V gene has CDR1 GFQATS and CDR2 STVNSAI. CDR3 length: 12 amino acids. The V gene lost 0 bases and the J gene lost 7 bases, with 4 bases spanning the gap.

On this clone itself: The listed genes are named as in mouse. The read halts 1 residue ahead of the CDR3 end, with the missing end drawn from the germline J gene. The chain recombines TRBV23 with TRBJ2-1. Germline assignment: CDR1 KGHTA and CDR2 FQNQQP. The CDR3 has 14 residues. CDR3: CSSSQRENYAEQFF. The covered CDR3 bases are TGCTCCAGCAGTCAAAGGGAGAACTATGCTGAGCAGTTC.

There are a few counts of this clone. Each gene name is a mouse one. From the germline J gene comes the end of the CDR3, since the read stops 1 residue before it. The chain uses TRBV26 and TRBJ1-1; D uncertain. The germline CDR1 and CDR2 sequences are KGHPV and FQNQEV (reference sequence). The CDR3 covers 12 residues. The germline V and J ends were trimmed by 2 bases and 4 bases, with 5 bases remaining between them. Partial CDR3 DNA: TGTGCCAGCAGTCTGGACACCACAGAAGTCTTC. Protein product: CASSLDTTEVF. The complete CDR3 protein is CASSLDTTEVFF.

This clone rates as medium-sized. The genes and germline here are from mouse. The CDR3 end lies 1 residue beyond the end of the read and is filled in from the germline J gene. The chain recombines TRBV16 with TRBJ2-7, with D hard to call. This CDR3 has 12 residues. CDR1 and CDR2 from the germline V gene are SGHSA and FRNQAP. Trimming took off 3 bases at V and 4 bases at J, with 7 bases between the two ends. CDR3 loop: CASSFPGYEQYF. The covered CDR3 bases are TGTGCAAGCAGCTTTCCTGGATATGAACAGTAC.

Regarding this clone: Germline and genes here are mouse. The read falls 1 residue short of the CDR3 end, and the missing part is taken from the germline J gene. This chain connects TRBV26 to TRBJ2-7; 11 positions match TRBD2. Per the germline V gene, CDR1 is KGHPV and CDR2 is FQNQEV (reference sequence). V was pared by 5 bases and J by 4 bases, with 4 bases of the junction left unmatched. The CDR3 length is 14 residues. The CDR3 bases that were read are TGTGCCAGCAGTGCCGGGACTGGGGGATATGAACAGTAC. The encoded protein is CASSAGTGGYEQY. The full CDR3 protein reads CASSAGTGGYEQYF.

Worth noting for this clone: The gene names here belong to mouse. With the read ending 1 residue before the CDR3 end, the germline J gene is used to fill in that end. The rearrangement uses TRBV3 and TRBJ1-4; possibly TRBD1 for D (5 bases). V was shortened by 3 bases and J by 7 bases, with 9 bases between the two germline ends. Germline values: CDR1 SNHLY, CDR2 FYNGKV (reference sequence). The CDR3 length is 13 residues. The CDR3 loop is CASSLGGGERLFF. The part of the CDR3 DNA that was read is TGTGCCAGCAGCTTGGGGGGAGGCGAAAGATTATTT.

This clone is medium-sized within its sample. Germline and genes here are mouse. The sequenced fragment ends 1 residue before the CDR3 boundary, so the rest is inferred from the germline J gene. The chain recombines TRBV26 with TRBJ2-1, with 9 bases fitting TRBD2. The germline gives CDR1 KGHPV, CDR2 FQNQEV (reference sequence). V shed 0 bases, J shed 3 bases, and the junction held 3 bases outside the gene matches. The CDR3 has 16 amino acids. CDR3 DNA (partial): TGTGCCAGCAGTCTGTCCGGCTGGGGGGGCTATGCTGAGCAGTTC. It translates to CASSLSGWGGYAEQF. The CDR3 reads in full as CASSLSGWGGYAEQFF.

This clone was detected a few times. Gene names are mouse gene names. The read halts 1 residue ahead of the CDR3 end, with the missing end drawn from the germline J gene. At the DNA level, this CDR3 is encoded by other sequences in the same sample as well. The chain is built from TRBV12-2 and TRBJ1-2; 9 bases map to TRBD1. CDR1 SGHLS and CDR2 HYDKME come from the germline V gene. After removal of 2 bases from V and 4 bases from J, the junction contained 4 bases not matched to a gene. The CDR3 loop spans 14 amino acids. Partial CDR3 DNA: TGTGCCAGCTCTCCACAGGGGGCAAGCTCCGACTACACC. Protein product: CASSPQGASSDYT. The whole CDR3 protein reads CASSPQGASSDYTF.

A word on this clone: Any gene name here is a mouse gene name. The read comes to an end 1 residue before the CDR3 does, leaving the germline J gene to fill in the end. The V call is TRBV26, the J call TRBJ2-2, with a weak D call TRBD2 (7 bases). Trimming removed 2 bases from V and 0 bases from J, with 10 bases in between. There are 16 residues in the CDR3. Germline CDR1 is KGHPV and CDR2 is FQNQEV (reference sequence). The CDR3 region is CASSLGGRANTGQLYF. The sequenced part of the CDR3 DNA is TGTGCCAGCAGTCTGGGGGGGCGTGCAAACACCGGGCAGCTCTAC.

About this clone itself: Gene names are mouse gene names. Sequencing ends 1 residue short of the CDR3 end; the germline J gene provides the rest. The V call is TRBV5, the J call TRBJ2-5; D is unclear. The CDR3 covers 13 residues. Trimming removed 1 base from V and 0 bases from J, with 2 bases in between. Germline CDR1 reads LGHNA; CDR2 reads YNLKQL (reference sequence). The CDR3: CASSQVNQDTQYF. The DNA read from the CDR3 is TGTGCCAGCAGCCAAGTTAACCAAGACACCCAGTAC.

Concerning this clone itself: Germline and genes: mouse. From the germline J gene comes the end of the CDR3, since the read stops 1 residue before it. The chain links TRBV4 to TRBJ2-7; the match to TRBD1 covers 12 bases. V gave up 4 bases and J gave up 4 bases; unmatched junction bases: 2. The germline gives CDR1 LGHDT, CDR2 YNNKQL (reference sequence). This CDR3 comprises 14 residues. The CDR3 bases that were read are TGTGCCAGCAGCTCGGGACAGGGGGCTTATGAACAGTAC. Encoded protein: CASSSGQGAYEQY. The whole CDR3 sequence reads CASSSGQGAYEQYF.

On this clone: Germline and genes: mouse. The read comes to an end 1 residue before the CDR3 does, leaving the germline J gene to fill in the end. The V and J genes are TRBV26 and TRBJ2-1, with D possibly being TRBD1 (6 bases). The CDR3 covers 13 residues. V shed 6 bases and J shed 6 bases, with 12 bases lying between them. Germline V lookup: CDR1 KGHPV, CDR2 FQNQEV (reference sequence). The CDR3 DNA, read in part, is TGTGCCAGCAGCCGACAGGCCTCTGCTGAGCAGTTC. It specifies CASSRQASAEQF. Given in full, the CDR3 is CASSRQASAEQFF.

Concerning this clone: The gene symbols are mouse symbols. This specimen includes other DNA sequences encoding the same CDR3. CDR3 protein: CASSLQDTQYF. The sequenced CDR3 bases are TGTGCCAGCAGTTTGCAAGACACCCAGTAC. This chain joins TRBV26 and TRBJ2-5; D not resolved. The read ends 1 residue shy of where the CDR3 ends; the end is completed using the germline J gene. Germline CDR1 is KGHPV and CDR2 is FQNQEV (reference sequence). Trimming took 5 bases from V and 3 from J, leaving 3 bases between them. The CDR3 is 11 amino acids.

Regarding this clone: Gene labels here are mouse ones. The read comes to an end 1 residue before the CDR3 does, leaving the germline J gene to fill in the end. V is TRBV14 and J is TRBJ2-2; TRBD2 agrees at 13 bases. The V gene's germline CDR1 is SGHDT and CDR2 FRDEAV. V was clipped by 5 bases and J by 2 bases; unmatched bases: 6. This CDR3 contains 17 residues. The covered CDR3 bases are TGTGCCAGCAGGCCCGGGACTGGGGGGGGGAACACCGGGCAGCTCTAC. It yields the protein CASRPGTGGGNTGQLY. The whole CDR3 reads CASRPGTGGGNTGQLYF.

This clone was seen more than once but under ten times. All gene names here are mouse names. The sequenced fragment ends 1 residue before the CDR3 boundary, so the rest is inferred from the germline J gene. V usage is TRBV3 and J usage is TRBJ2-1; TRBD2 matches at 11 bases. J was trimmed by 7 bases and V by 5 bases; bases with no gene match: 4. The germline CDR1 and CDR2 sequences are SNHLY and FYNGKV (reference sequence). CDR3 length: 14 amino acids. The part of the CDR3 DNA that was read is TGTGCCAGCAGCCAACTGGGGGGGCGAGCTGAGCAGTTC. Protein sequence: CASSQLGGRAEQF. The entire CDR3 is CASSQLGGRAEQFF.

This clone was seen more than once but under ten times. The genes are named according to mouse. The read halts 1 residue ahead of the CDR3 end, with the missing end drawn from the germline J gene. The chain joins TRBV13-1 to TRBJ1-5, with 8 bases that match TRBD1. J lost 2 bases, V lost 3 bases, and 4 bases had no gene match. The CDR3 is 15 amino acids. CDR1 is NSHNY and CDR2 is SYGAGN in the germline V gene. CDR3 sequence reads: CASSGDRGDNQAPLF. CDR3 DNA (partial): TGTGCCAGCAGTGGCGACAGGGGTGACAACCAGGCTCCGCTT.

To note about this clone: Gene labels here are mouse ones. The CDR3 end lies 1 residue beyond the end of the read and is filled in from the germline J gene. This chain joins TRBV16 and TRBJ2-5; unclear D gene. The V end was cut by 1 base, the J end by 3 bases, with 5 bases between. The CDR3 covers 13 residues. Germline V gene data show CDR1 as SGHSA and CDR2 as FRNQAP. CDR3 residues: CASSLGSQDTQYF. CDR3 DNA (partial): TGTGCAAGCAGCTTAGGGTCTCAAGACACCCAGTAC.

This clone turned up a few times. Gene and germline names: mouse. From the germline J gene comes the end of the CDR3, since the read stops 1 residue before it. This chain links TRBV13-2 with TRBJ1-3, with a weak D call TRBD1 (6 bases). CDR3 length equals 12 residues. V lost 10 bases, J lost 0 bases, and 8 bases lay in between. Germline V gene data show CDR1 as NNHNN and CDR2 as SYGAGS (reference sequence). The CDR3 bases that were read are TGTGCCGGAGGGGGTTCTGGAAATACGCTCTAT. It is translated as CAGGGSGNTLY. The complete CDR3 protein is CAGGGSGNTLYF.

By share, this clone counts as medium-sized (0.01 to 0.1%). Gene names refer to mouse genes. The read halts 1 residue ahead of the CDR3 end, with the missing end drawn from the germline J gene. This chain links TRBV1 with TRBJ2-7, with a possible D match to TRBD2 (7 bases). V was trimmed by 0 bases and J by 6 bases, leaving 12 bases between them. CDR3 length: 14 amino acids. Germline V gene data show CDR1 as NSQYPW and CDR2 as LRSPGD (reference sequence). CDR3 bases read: TGCACCTGCAGTGCAGATCGAGGGGGGGTTGAACAGTAC. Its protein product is CTCSADRGGVEQY. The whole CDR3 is CTCSADRGGVEQYF.

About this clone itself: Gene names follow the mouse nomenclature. The part of the CDR3 DNA that was read is TGTGCCAGCAGCCTTCCGGGACAGGGGGCAGAAACGCTGTAT. Protein product: CASSLPGQGAETLY. The CDR3 as a whole reads CASSLPGQGAETLYF. The chain recombines TRBV26 with TRBJ2-3; 10 bases are a match to TRBD1. The read stops 1 residue short of the end of the CDR3; the missing end is completed from the germline J gene. J was trimmed by 3 bases and V by 6 bases; bases with no gene match: 6. The CDR3 runs to 15 residues. Germline V gene data show CDR1 as KGHPV and CDR2 as FQNQEV (reference sequence).

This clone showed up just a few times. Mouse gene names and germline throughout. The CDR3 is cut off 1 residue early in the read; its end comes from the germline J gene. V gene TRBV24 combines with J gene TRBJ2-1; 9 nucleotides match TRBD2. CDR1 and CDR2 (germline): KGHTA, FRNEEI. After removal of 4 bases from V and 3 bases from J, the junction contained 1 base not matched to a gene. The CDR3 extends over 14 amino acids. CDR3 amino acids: CASSPWGGYAEQFF. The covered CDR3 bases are TGTGCCAGCAGTCCCTGGGGGGGCTATGCTGAGCAGTTC.

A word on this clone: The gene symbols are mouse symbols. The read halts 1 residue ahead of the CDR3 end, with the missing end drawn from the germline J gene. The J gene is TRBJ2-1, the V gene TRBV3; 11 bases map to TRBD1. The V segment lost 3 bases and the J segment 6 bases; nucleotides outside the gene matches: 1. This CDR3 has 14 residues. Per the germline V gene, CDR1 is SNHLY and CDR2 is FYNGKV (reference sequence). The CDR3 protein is CASSLDRGLAEQFF. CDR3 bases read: TGTGCCAGCAGCTTGGACAGGGGGCTTGCTGAGCAGTTC.